This is a list of T cell receptor beta chains from one sample in a study of CD8 T cells in ankylosing spondylitis. TCRdb called the 5' RACE reads again in MiXCR, with one record for every CDR3 protein. The sample lists approximately 220,000 distinct CDR3 sequences, 20% to 30% occurring once. Sequenced sample: blood, either unsorted or a sorted T cell fraction (not recorded which). The source of these receptors is a male donor with ankylosing spondylitis or in good health (not recorded which). CDR3s include the opening cysteine and the closing phenylalanine or tryptophan. D genes are given only for firm matches. The size field is filled for only some rows; it gives once, few, many or a size class.

TRBJ2-1 | TRBD1 | TRBV20-1 | few | CSAPRQGAGGEQFF | TGCAGTGCTCCACGACAGGGGGCGGGCGGTGAGCAGTTCTTC
TRBJ2-2 | TRBD1 | TRBV5-4 | - | CASRTGGDRLVGELFF | TGTGCCAGCAGGACAGGGGGTGACCGACTGGTCGGGGAGCTGTTTTTT
TRBJ2-4 | TRBD2 | TRBV4-1 | - | CASSQDPSGRGNIQYF | TGCGCCAGCAGCCAGGACCCCTCCGGGAGGGGAAACATTCAGTACTTC
TRBJ2-4 | TRBD2 | TRBV24-1 | many | CATSDGLAAQNIQYF | TGTGCCACCAGTGATGGACTAGCGGCTCAAAACATTCAGTACTTC
TRBJ1-2 | TRBD1 | TRBV28 | many | CASSSRTGFIGGYTF | TGTGCCAGCAGTTCGCGGACAGGATTCATTGGTGGCTACACCTTC
TRBJ2-5 | TRBD1 | TRBV12-3/TRBV12-4 | many | CASSFGDRDQETQYF | TGTGCCAGCAGTTTTGGGGACAGGGACCAAGAGACCCAGTACTTC
TRBJ2-5 | - | TRBV5-1 | few | CASSENPQGSRETQYF | TGCGCCAGCAGCGAGAACCCACAGGGAAGTCGGGAGACCCAGTACTTC
TRBJ1-5 | - | TRBV12-3/TRBV12-4 | many | CASSFAGSNQPQHF | TGTGCCAGCAGTTTTGCAGGAAGCAATCAGCCCCAGCATTTT
TRBJ2-6 | - | TRBV15 | - | CATSRDEGGHGANVLTF | TGTGCCACCAGCAGAGATGAGGGGGGGCATGGGGCCAACGTCCTGACTTTC
TRBJ2-7 | - | TRBV5-1 | many | CASSLRVSGAYEQYF | TGCGCCAGCAGCCTTCGGGTCTCAGGCGCCTACGAGCAGTACTTC
TRBJ1-1 | - | TRBV29-1 | - | CSAHRGNTEAFF | TGCAGCGCCCACCGTGGGAACACTGAAGCTTTCTTT
TRBJ1-2 | TRBD1 | TRBV5-1 | many | CASSAGQAQVYGYTF | TGCGCCAGCAGTGCCGGACAGGCCCAAGTCTATGGCTACACCTTC
TRBJ1-6 | - | TRBV4-2 | many | CASSQEYLGSPLHF | TGTGCCAGCAGCCAAGAGTATCTCGGTTCACCCCTCCACTTT
TRBJ2-1 | - | TRBV12-3/TRBV12-4 | many | CASSLGRGSYNEQFF | TGTGCCAGCAGTTTAGGTCGAGGCTCCTACAATGAGCAGTTCTTC
TRBJ2-7 | TRBD2 | TRBV6-5 | - | CASSYSGGRAYEQYF | TGTGCCAGCAGTTACTCTGGCGGGAGGGCCTACGAGCAGTACTTC
TRBJ2-3 | - | TRBV29-1 | - | CSVEVLAGPQYF | TGCAGCGTTGAAGTTTTAGCAGGTCCTCAGTATTTT
TRBJ1-1 | - | TRBV7-9 | few | CASSRDWDTEAFF | TGTGCCAGCAGCCGAGACTGGGACACTGAAGCTTTCTTT
TRBJ2-1 | - | TRBV7-8 | - | CASSLRYTEQFF | TGTGCCAGCAGCTTAAGGTACACTGAGCAGTTCTTC
TRBJ2-1 | TRBD2 | TRBV12-3/TRBV12-4 | many | CASSLTVREGQSNEQFF | TGTGCCAGCAGTTTGACGGTCCGGGAGGGACAATCGAATGAGCAGTTCTTC
TRBJ2-7 | TRBD1 | TRBV20-1 | - | CSAIGQEDSYEQYF | TGCAGTGCTATAGGACAGGAAGACTCCTACGAGCAGTACTTC
TRBJ2-3 | - | TRBV30 | - | CAWARGGPRGTDTQYF | TGTGCCTGGGCGAGGGGGGGGCCGAGGGGCACAGATACGCAGTATTTT
TRBJ2-5 | TRBD2 | TRBV6-1 | many | CASRGPGTSALQETQYF | TGTGCCAGCAGGGGACCCGGGACTAGCGCCCTACAAGAGACCCAGTACTTC
TRBJ2-2 | - | TRBV3-1 | many | CASSPRGDTGELFF | TGTGCCAGCAGCCCGAGGGGAGACACCGGGGAGCTGTTTTTT
TRBJ1-1 | - | TRBV7-2 | many | CASSPRQNTEAFF | TGTGCCAGCAGCCCTCGTCAGAACACTGAAGCTTTCTTT
TRBJ2-7 | TRBD2 | TRBV20-1 | - | CSARDPSGSSYEQYF | TGCAGTGCTAGAGATCCTAGCGGGAGCTCCTACGAGCAGTACTTC
TRBJ1-2 | - | TRBV6-1 | - | CASSKTRDYGYTF | TGTGCCAGCAGTAAGACACGGGACTATGGCTACACCTTC
TRBJ2-1 | - | TRBV20-1 | many | CSASLPLGEQFF | TGCAGTGCTAGTTTGCCGCTGGGTGAGCAGTTCTTC